This T cell receptor beta chain derives from a study of blood T cells in healthy people across ages. Broader study findings: Observed TCR beta diversity showed a strong correlation with the percentage of naive T cells as measured by flow cytometry.

Germline assignment: CDR1 DFQATT and CDR2 SNEGSKA (reference sequence). V trimming: 4 bases; J trimming: 7 bases; junction bases outside the gene matches: 7. The CDR3 consists of 14 residues. Notes on this clonotype: The antigen is not known.

Primers used in a second PCR of roughly 6 to 11 cycles were a sample-barcoded 5' primer and a J-beta primer mix. TCRdb reprocessed the 5' RACE reads with MiXCR, giving one entry per CDR3 protein. The repertoire holds about 380,000 distinct CDR3 sequences, with approximately 47% as singletons. The V gene is TRBV20-1, the J gene TRBJ2-1; TRBD1 agrees at 10 bases. Material for sequencing was blood. This receptor was identified in a man aged 55 to 70 in good health. The CDR3 loop reads CSANDRGLGNEQFF. In nucleotides, the CDR3 is TGCAGTGCTAACGACAGGGGGCTGGGGAATGAGCAGTTCTTC.